This T cell receptor (beta chain) was sequenced in a study of monozygotic twins with inflammatory bowel disease. Study outcomes and limitations: IBD patients carried less diverse TCRbeta repertoires (inverse Simpson) than healthy co-twins. It was not supported that a single strong signal or clonotype was associated with IBD. Differing immunosuppressive treatments may have added variability to patient repertoires.

CDR1 MNHEY and CDR2 SVGAGI come from the germline V gene. This CDR3 is built from 13 residues. From the 5' RACE reads, TCRdb lists one entry per CDR3 protein and no DNA. The sample has about 99,000 distinct CDR3 sequences; the top ten hold around 1.9%. With respect to this clonotype: Antigen: not known.

Source material: blood. This TCR came from a human donor with ulcerative colitis or Crohn's disease, or a healthy co-twin of an affected twin (not recorded which). The chain combines TRBV6-5 with TRBJ2-7; TCRdb designates TRBD2, a call that cannot be tested without DNA. CDR3 loop: CASSYFRGSEQYF.